Here is one T cell receptor (beta chain) with its context. The antigen remains unidentified. This entry is derived from a study of CXCR3-negative and CXCR3-positive naive CD8 T cells. Through 5' RACE with UMI labels, the TRB cDNA libraries were prepared. TCRdb reprocessed the 5' RACE reads; each CDR3 protein has one entry and no DNA is given. The sample table includes some 130,000 distinct CDR3 sequences. Whole-study findings and limits: Compared with CXCR3-negative naive cells, CXCR3-positive naive cells showed more hydrophobic TRB CDR3s.

The CDR3 covers 21 residues. Sequences were obtained from naive CXCR3+ CD8+ T cells from blood. Subset specified: CD45RO-CCR7+CD27+CD95- naive CD8+ T cells expressing CXCR3 (TNR3+). The source is a human donor in good health. Some clones in this sample may be carry-over from other donors' samples. The chain uses TRBV21-1 and TRBJ2-3. TRBV21-1 is listed as a pseudogene. The CDR3 protein is CAIPLPAAKLTVITSTDTQYF.